The TCR beta chain described here comes from a study of OX40 agonist ivuxolimab in advanced cancers. Across the whole study: Prior checkpoint blockade (anti-PD-1, anti-PD-L1 or anti-CTLA-4) was permitted; roughly 40% had it.

The CDR3 sequence is 13 residues long. V shed 0 bases and J shed 14 bases, with 16 bases lying between them. Germline-derived CDR1 and CDR2 are MNHEY and SMNVEV (reference sequence). Study-level points and caveats: No antigen was identified for the clonally expanded peripheral T cells. Among the lowest peripheral clonal expansion occurred in 0.1-3.0 mg/kg partial responders.

Autoimmune disease history or systemic immunosuppression excluded patients. About this clone: Its antigen is not known.

Here immunoSEQ multiplex PCR was the method, and the copy in TCRdb shows in-frame clones only, minus some. The sample lists about 61,000 clones, roughly 80% occurring once. This clonotype was sampled from an adult with an advanced solid tumor such as melanoma, head and neck, liver or kidney cancer. The specimen comprised CD4+ or CD8+ T cells sorted from blood, sampled in a trial of the OX40 agonist ivuxolimab. The rearrangement joins TRBV27 to TRBJ1-2; D gene uncertain. The CDR3 DNA follows: TGTGCCAGCAGTTTATCGAGAACCACGGGATGGACCTTC. Translation: CASSLSRTTGWTF.